The 32 T cell receptor beta chains given below trace back to one sample, sequenced in a study of cytomegalovirus exposure and HLA in healthy donors. TCRdb's copy holds only in-frame clones and misses some; the assay was immunoSEQ multiplex PCR. The sample lists about 180,000 clones; about 85% were seen once. Sequencing was performed on PBMCs. The receptors were sampled from a man younger than 35 in good health and CMV-seropositive.

The J gene is TRBJ1-1, the V gene TRBV29-1; the D gene is possibly TRBD1 (5 bases). Germline V gene sequence: CDR1 SQVTM, CDR2 ANQGSEA. CDR3 length: 14 residues. V was cut by 6 bases and J by 4 bases, with 18 bases left in between. The CDR3 DNA is TGCAGCGTCTTCGAGACAGCTGGGCGCACTGAAGCTTTCTTT. It encodes CSVFETAGRTEAFF.

In this sample, this clone turned up once. The CDR3 region is CASSSERQAPDEQYF. The CDR3 coding sequence is TGTGCCAGCAGCTCGGAGAGACAGGCCCCGGACGAGCAGTACTTC. V gene TRBV5-4 combines with J gene TRBJ2-7, with D possibly being TRBD1 (6 bases). CDR1 and CDR2 from the germline V gene are SGHNT and YYREEE (reference sequence). There are 15 residues in the CDR3. The V end lost 3 bases, the J end lost 5 bases, and 18 bases lay between the germline ends. The full variable domain, with the rest looked up from reference TRBV5-4 and TRBJ2-7, is ETGVTQSPTHLIKTRGQQVTLRCSSQSGHNTVSWYQQALGQGPQFIFQYYREEENGRGNFPPRFSGLQFPNYSSELNVNALELDDSALYLCASSSERQAPDEQYFGPGTRLTVT.

The genes are TRBV2 and TRBJ2-2, with 10 nucleotides matching TRBD1. V was pared by 3 bases and J by 4 bases, with 2 bases of the junction left unmatched. Germline CDR1 and CDR2: SNHLY and FYNNEI. The CDR3 is made up of 15 amino acids. This CDR3 reads CASSETGGRTGELFF. The CDR3 DNA is TGTGCCAGCAGTGAGACAGGGGGCCGCACCGGGGAGCTGTTTTTT.

V is TRBV11-2 and J is TRBJ2-3; TRBD2 agrees at 7 bases. With V trimmed by 3 bases and J by 5 bases, 14 bases remained unmatched. The CDR3 has 17 amino acids. The germline gives CDR1 SGHAT, CDR2 FQNNGV. The CDR3 spells CASSLGRGGGREDTQYF. CDR3 coding DNA: TGTGCCAGCAGCTTGGGGCGGGGCGGCGGGAGAGAAGATACGCAGTATTTT.

The chain joins TRBV11-3 to TRBJ2-7; D gene unclear. V lost 4 bases and J 3 bases, leaving 10 bases between the germline ends. This CDR3 is 13 amino acids long. Germline loops: CDR1 SGHNT, CDR2 YENEEA. Here the CDR3 reads CASSYERSYEQYF. The CDR3 DNA sequence: TGTGCCAGCAGCTATGAGCGTAGCTACGAGCAGTACTTC.

The genes are TRBV6-1 and TRBJ2-5; 11 bases align to TRBD2. Unmatched junction bases numbered 9, after V lost 4 bases and J lost 5 bases. This CDR3 has 16 residues. The germline gives CDR1 MNHNS, CDR2 SASEGT. CDR3 amino acids: CASSVPLAGGPETQYF. CDR3 coding DNA: TGTGCCAGCAGTGTGCCCTTAGCGGGAGGGCCGGAGACCCAGTACTTC.

In nucleotides, the CDR3 is TGTGCCAGCAGCCCGTCCGGGACAGGGAACACTGAAGCTTTCTTT. Translation: CASSPSGTGNTEAFF. This rearrangement joins TRBV7-9 to TRBJ1-1, with 8 bases identical to TRBD1. Germline V gives CDR1 SEHNR, CDR2 FQNEAQ (reference sequence). CDR3 size: 15 residues. V lost 5 bases to trimming and J lost 1 base; unmatched junction nucleotides: 6.

This clone has a handful of counts. The CDR3 sequence is CASSLDRSGGYTF. CDR3 nucleotides: TGTGCCAGCAGCTTAGACAGGTCGGGAGGCTACACCTTC. The chain couples TRBV7-3 to TRBJ1-2; a possible D gene is TRBD1 (6 bases). The CDR3 runs 13 residues. Germline values: CDR1 SGHTA, CDR2 FQGTGA. V lost 2 bases to trimming and J lost 8 bases, with 12 bases between them.

The CDR3 DNA follows: TGTGCCAGCAGCTTACAGGGGGCAGGTGAAGCTTTCTTT. Its translation is CASSLQGAGEAFF. This sequence joins TRBV7-9 and TRBJ1-1, with 8 nucleotides matching TRBD1. Germline values: CDR1 SEHNR, CDR2 FQNEAQ (reference sequence). The CDR3 is made up of 13 amino acids. Trimming removed 2 bases from V and 7 bases from J; junction bases left unmatched: 3.

The chain is built from TRBV15 and TRBJ1-2; D is possibly TRBD1 (6 bases). Germline loops: CDR1 LNHNV, CDR2 YYDKDF (reference sequence). V was clipped by 0 bases and J by 5 bases, with 16 bases between them. The length of the CDR3 is 16 residues. CDR3 in amino acids: CATSRDTVVQGYGYTF. Written as DNA, the CDR3 is TGTGCCACCAGCAGAGATACCGTAGTTCAGGGGTATGGCTACACCTTC.

The chain joins TRBV4-1 to TRBJ2-2, with a possible D match to TRBD1 (5 bases). The V gene lost 0 bases and the J gene lost 6 bases, with 11 bases spanning the gap. The germline CDR1 and CDR2 sequences are MGHRA and YSYEKL. CDR3 length: 15 amino acids. This chain's CDR3 is CASSQDQGRAGELFF. The CDR3 nucleotides read TGCGCCAGCAGCCAAGATCAGGGCAGGGCCGGGGAGCTGTTTTTT.

The rearrangement links TRBV27 to TRBJ2-1; D not certain. Germline CDR1 reads MNHEY; CDR2 reads SMNVEV (reference sequence). This CDR3 comprises 13 residues. With 7 bases removed from V and 2 bases from J, the gap between germline ends came to 9 bases. CDR3 sequence (DNA): TGTGCCAGCACCTCCTCCCCCTACAATGAGCAGTTCTTC. It translates to CASTSSPYNEQFF.

This chain links TRBV10-2 with TRBJ2-7, with 7 positions matching TRBD1. Trimming took 3 bases from V and 3 from J; bases not matched to a gene: 8. Germline lookup yields CDR1 WSHSY and CDR2 SAAADI. The length of the CDR3 is 15 residues. This CDR3 reads CASSDRQGGGYEQYF. The CDR3 DNA reads TGCGCCAGCAGTGATAGACAGGGTGGAGGCTACGAGCAGTACTTC.

The chain carries TRBV7-8 and TRBJ2-7; no clear D. The CDR3 extends over 18 amino acids. Looked up from germline, CDR1 is SGHVS and CDR2 is FQNEAQ. The germline V and J ends were trimmed by 5 bases and 0 bases, with 23 bases remaining between them. CDR3 sequence reads: CASSDLRVPKTPSYEQYF. CDR3 in DNA: TGTGCCAGCAGCGACCTCCGGGTCCCTAAAACCCCCTCCTACGAGCAGTACTTC. The full variable domain, with the rest looked up from reference TRBV7-8 and TRBJ2-7, is GAGVSQSPRYKVAKRGQDVALRCDPISGHVSLFWYQQALGQGPEFLTYFQNEAQLDKSGLPSDRFFAERPEGSVSTLKIQRTQQEDSAVYLCASSDLRVPKTPSYEQYFGPGTRLTVT.

This sequence joins TRBV30 and TRBJ2-4; maybe TRBD1 (6 bases). V was pared by 6 bases and J by 7 bases, with 19 bases between. Germline V gene sequence: CDR1 GTSNPN, CDR2 SVGIG (reference sequence). The CDR3 runs to 14 residues. This CDR3 is CACEIWGRTNIQYF. The CDR3 region has the DNA TGTGCCTGCGAAATATGGGGGCGTACGAACATTCAGTACTTC.

The V gene is TRBV11-3, the J gene TRBJ2-7; 8 bases agree with TRBD2. The CDR3 sequence is 12 residues long. The V gene end was trimmed by 10 bases and the J gene end by 5 bases; junction bases not matched to a gene: 7. Germline CDR1 is SGHNT and CDR2 is YENEEA. Written as DNA, the CDR3 is TGTGCCACCGGGGGGGTTTTTAACGAGCAGTACTTC. Its translation: CATGGVFNEQYF.

The chain has TRBV2 and TRBJ2-3; possible D gene TRBD1, 5 bases. The CDR3 loop spans 15 amino acids. Trimming took off 6 bases at V and 4 bases at J, with 17 bases between the two ends. The V gene's germline CDR1 is SNHLY and CDR2 FYNNEI. The CDR3 loop reads CASRIYDSLADTQYF. CDR3 bases: TGTGCCAGCAGGATCTATGACAGTCTAGCAGATACGCAGTATTTT.

This clone was detected once. This chain links TRBV2 with TRBJ2-1; a weak D match, TRBD2 (7 bases). CDR1 and CDR2 (germline): SNHLY, FYNNEI. V was clipped by 6 bases and J by 9 bases, with 9 bases between them. The CDR3 is 11 residues long. The CDR3 coding sequence is TGTGCCAGCAGGGGGGGGCCTGAGCAGTTCTTC. It translates to CASRGGPEQFF.

In nucleotides, the CDR3 is TGCGCCAGCCGGGTGCCGGGAGAGAGCACAGATACGCAGTATTTT. Protein sequence: CASRVPGESTDTQYF. The chain has TRBV10-1 and TRBJ2-3, with D possibly TRBD2 on 6 matching bases. Germline values: CDR1 WNHNN, CDR2 SYGVQD (reference sequence). With 8 bases removed from V and 0 bases from J, the gap between germline ends came to 15 bases. CDR3 length equals 15 residues.

This chain links TRBV27 with TRBJ1-5; 9 nucleotides match TRBD1. Germline assignment: CDR1 MNHEY and CDR2 SMNVEV (reference sequence). The V segment lost 5 bases and the J segment 4 bases; nucleotides outside the gene matches: 6. This CDR3 has 15 residues. The CDR3: CASSPRDRANQPQHF. CDR3 sequence (DNA): TGTGCCAGCAGTCCGCGGGACAGGGCAAATCAGCCCCAGCATTTT.

This clone was seen just once. V usage is TRBV6-8 and J usage is TRBJ1-1, with 10 bases that match TRBD1. This CDR3 contains 18 residues. Germline loops: CDR1 MNHGY, CDR2 SAAAGT. Trimming took 2 bases from V and 4 from J; bases not matched to a gene: 13. This CDR3 is CASSYTAYDRGHGTEAFF. The CDR3 DNA sequence: TGTGCCAGCAGTTACACCGCGTATGACAGGGGGCATGGCACTGAAGCTTTCTTT.

The sample holds one count of this clone. The chain is built from TRBV10-3 and TRBJ1-5; 8 bases match TRBD1. The CDR3 spans 15 residues. The V gene's germline CDR1 is ENHRY and CDR2 SYGVKD. V gave up 10 bases and J gave up 1 base; unmatched junction bases: 9. Here the CDR3 reads CATTTGEISNQPQHF. In DNA, the CDR3 is TGTGCCACGACGACAGGGGAAATCAGCAATCAGCCCCAGCATTTT.

This chain connects TRBV20-1 to TRBJ1-2, with D possibly matching TRBD1 (5 bases). V dropped 4 bases and J dropped 9 bases, with 12 bases sitting between them. The CDR3 extends over 11 amino acids. Germline-derived CDR1 and CDR2 are DFQATT and SNEGSKA (reference sequence). CDR3 nucleotides: TGCAGTGCTAAGCGGGACTTCAGCTACACCTTC. As protein: CSAKRDFSYTF.

The genes are TRBV30 and TRBJ1-2, with a weak D call TRBD1 (6 bases). Germline V gives CDR1 GTSNPN, CDR2 SVGIG (reference sequence). CDR3 length: 11 amino acids. V was pared by 2 bases and J by 8 bases, with 9 bases between. The CDR3 DNA reads as TGTGCCTGGAGTCCGGGGGGCGGCTACACCTTC. Protein: CAWSPGGGYTF.

The genes are TRBV6-5 and TRBJ2-5; 7 bases are a match to TRBD2. The germline V gene has CDR1 MNHEY and CDR2 SVGAGI. This CDR3 contains 15 residues. The V gene end was trimmed by 0 bases and the J gene end by 5 bases; junction bases not matched to a gene: 6. CDR3 bases: TGTGCCAGCAGTTACTCTCGGCGGGAGCGGGAGACCCAGTACTTC. Translation gives CASSYSRRERETQYF.

J is TRBJ2-7 and V is TRBV11-2, with TRBD2 matching 7 bases. The CDR3 totals 14 residues. Germline loops: CDR1 SGHAT, CDR2 FQNNGV. The junction had 4 bases not matched to a gene; V was cut back by 5 bases and J by 0 bases. CDR3 amino acids: CASSPSGISYEQYF. CDR3 sequence (DNA): TGTGCCAGCAGCCCGAGCGGGATCTCCTACGAGCAGTACTTC.

The chain uses TRBV27 and TRBJ2-3, with 7 bases identical to TRBD1. V gave up 3 bases and J gave up 1 base; unmatched junction bases: 1. The CDR3 sequence is 14 residues long. Germline V CDR1 and CDR2: MNHEY, SMNVEV (reference sequence). For the CDR3, the DNA is TGTGCCAGCAGTTTTGACAGGGGCACAGATACGCAGTATTTT. This sequence encodes CASSFDRGTDTQYF.

This clone came up once. The chain combines TRBV7-9 with TRBJ1-1; possible D gene TRBD1, 6 bases. Trimming stripped 5 bases from V and 4 bases from J, with 14 bases between. Germline V lookup: CDR1 SEHNR, CDR2 FQNEAQ (reference sequence). The CDR3 totals 14 residues. CDR3 sequence: CASSPRTALTEAFF. The CDR3, as DNA: TGTGCCAGCAGCCCTCGGACAGCTCTCACTGAAGCTTTCTTT. Full variable domain (missing parts from reference TRBV7-9 and TRBJ1-1): DTGVSQNPRHKITKRGQNVTFRCDPISEHNRLYWYRQTLGQGPEFLTYFQNEAQLEKSRLLSDRFSAERPKGSFSTLEIQRTEQGDSAMYLCASSPRTALTEAFFGQGTRLTVV.

The chain recombines TRBV30 with TRBJ2-3, with D perhaps TRBD1 (6 bases). The CDR3 loop spans 15 amino acids. CDR1 is GTSNPN and CDR2 is SVGIG in the germline V gene (reference sequence). V shed 2 bases and J shed 0 bases, with 12 bases lying between them. This CDR3 reads CAWSLGQRSTDTQYF. CDR3 coding DNA: TGTGCCTGGAGTCTTGGACAGCGTAGCACAGATACGCAGTATTTT.

CDR3 nucleotide sequence: TGTGCCAGCTCCACAGGGGGCGCTGGGGCCAACGTCCTGACTTTC. It yields the protein CASSTGGAGANVLTF. The rearrangement joins TRBV6-1 to TRBJ2-6; 9 positions agree with TRBD1. From germline, CDR1 is MNHNS and CDR2 SASEGT. V trimming: 8 bases; J trimming: 2 bases; junction bases outside the gene matches: 4. The CDR3 is 15 amino acids.

The J gene is TRBJ1-2, the V gene TRBV18; 7 bases agree with TRBD1. V lost 6 bases, J lost 1 base, and 11 bases stayed unmatched. The CDR3 has 16 amino acids. Germline V CDR1 and CDR2: KGHSH, LQKENI. CDR3 bases: TGTGCCAGCTCCCCGGGACAGAGTAGCAATAACTATGGCTACACCTTC. It translates to CASSPGQSSNNYGYTF.

This clone has a single count. This rearrangement joins TRBV5-4 to TRBJ2-7, with TRBD1 identical over 7 bases. Germline CDR1 SGHNT, CDR2 YYREEE (reference sequence). V was pared by 3 bases and J by 7 bases, with 16 bases of the junction left unmatched. The CDR3 runs to 16 residues. CDR3 sequence: CASSWTTRTGVGEQYF. The DNA for the CDR3 is TGTGCCAGCAGCTGGACCACACGAACAGGGGTAGGGGAGCAGTACTTC.